The 2 T cell receptor beta chains in this list originate from one sample, sequenced in a study of graft-versus-host responses after intestinal transplantation. From the graft tissue, intraepithelial and lamina propria lymphocytes were released through processing. Libraries were prepared by immunoSEQ multiplex PCR; TCRdb keeps only in-frame clonotypes and omits some of them. Of approximately 5,000 clones in the sample, about 85% are singletons; the top ten hold approximately 11%. Source: ileum tissue, taken 156 days after intestinal transplant. The source is a human patient who received an intestinal transplant, so some T cells may come from the graft donor.

The chain's CDR3 is CASSYYGEGTEAFF. The CDR3, as DNA: TGTGCCAGCAGTTATTATGGGGAGGGCACTGAAGCTTTCTTT. This chain uses TRBV6-5 with TRBJ1-1; D gene unclear. CDR1 is MNHEY and CDR2 is SVGAGI in the germline V gene. The CDR3 spans 14 residues. The V gene lost 3 bases and the J gene lost 4 bases, with 12 bases spanning the gap.

The rearrangement joins TRBV2 to TRBJ1-6, with D tentatively TRBD1 (6 bases). Trimming cost V 3 bases and J 7 bases, with 10 bases left between them. In germline, CDR1 is SNHLY, CDR2 FYNNEI. The CDR3 extends over 14 amino acids. The CDR3: CASSEGHKNSPLHF. In DNA, the CDR3 is TGTGCCAGCAGTGAGGGACACAAAAATTCACCCCTCCACTTT.